The 28 T cell receptor beta chains reported below all come from one sample, sequenced in a study of CD8+ T cells in alopecia areata. Cutaneous lymph nodes were pooled and cells sorted by CD4, CD8alpha, NKG2D, NKG2ACE and more. Sequencing templates came from extracted RNA that was reverse transcribed into cDNA. The table came from immunoSEQ multiplex PCR; TCRdb's copy has only in-frame clones and leaves some out. This sample comprises over 250,000 clones, none seen once only. The specimen sequenced was CD4+ T cells sorted from a lymph node. These receptors were obtained from a C3H/HeJ mouse with alopecia areata. The mice in this strain carry MHC haplotype H2-k.

Regarding this clone: The gene names here belong to mouse. The CDR3 end is not reached by the read, which stops 4 residues before it; the germline J gene fills it in. At the DNA level, this CDR3 is encoded by other sequences in the same sample as well. This sequence joins TRBV19 and TRBJ2-1, with TRBD1 as a possible D gene (5 bases). V was cut by 2 bases and J by 1 base, with 7 bases left in between. CDR1 is FNHDT and CDR2 is SITEND in the germline V gene (reference sequence). The CDR3 totals 14 residues. The CDR3 loop reads CASSMRGNYAEQFF. Partial CDR3 DNA: TGTGCCAGCAGTATGAGGGGAAACTATGCT.

This clone turned up a few times. These gene names are mouse names. Coverage ceases 4 residues before the CDR3 finishes, and the germline J gene fills in the end. The chain is built from TRBV14 and TRBJ2-1, with 9 bases lining up with TRBD1. The length of the CDR3 is 14 residues. Germline loops: CDR1 SGHDT, CDR2 FRDEAV. CDR3: CASSLGQGRAEQFF. CDR3 bases read: TGTGCCAGCAGTTTGGGACAGGGTAGGGCT.

This clone was seen ten or more times. Any gene name here is a mouse gene name. The missing CDR3 end, 4 residues past where the read stops, is filled in from the germline J gene. The genes are TRBV3 and TRBJ2-3, with 7 bases aligning to TRBD1. V lost 6 bases to trimming and J lost 0 bases; unmatched junction nucleotides: 3. The CDR3 extends over 14 amino acids. Germline values: CDR1 SNHLY, CDR2 FYNGKV (reference sequence). The DNA read from the CDR3 is TGTGCCAGCAGATGGGACAGTAGTGCAGAA. This encodes CASRWDSSAE. In full, the CDR3 is CASRWDSSAETLYF. The variable domain in full, with the rest retrieved from reference TRBV3 and TRBJ2-3, is GPKVLQIPSHQIIDMGQMVTLNCDPVSNHLYFYWYKQILGQQMEFLVNFYNGKVMEKSKLFKDQFSVERPDGSYFTLKIQPTALEDSAVYFCASRWDSSAETLYFGSGTRLTVL.

As for this clone: Mouse names are used for the genes. The read finishes 4 residues shy of the CDR3 end, and the germline J gene is used to complete it. The identical CDR3 is also encoded by other nucleotide sequences in the sample. V usage is TRBV13-1 and J usage is TRBJ1-1; 8 bases match TRBD1. This CDR3 comprises 15 residues. The ends lost 0 bases at V and 0 bases at J; junction bases unmatched: 1. Looked up from germline, CDR1 is NSHNY and CDR2 is SYGAGN. CDR3 loop: CASSDGGQANTEVFF. CDR3 bases read: TGTGCCAGCAGTGATGGGGGACAGGCAAACACA.

About this clone itself: Mouse gene names apply. The read terminates 3 residues ahead of where the CDR3 ends, so the germline J gene completes it. V gene TRBV13-1 combines with J gene TRBJ1-6; D is unresolved. TRBJ1-6 qualifies as an ORF whose function is uncertain. CDR3 size: 12 residues. Germline V gene sequence: CDR1 NSHNY, CDR2 SYGAGN. V lost 3 bases and J 7 bases, leaving 5 bases between the germline ends. Partial CDR3 DNA: TGTGCCAGCAGTGTCAGGAATTCGCCC. The encoded protein is CASSVRNSP. The entire CDR3 protein is CASSVRNSPLYF.

In its sample, this clone was seen a few times. Gene names are mouse gene names. The read is 4 residues too short to cover the CDR3 end, so that end is filled in from the germline J gene. The chain has TRBV1 and TRBJ2-4; 10 bases match TRBD2. Germline V lookup: CDR1 NSQYPW, CDR2 LRSPGD (reference sequence). This CDR3 has 17 residues. Trimming removed 3 bases from V and 1 base from J; junction bases left unmatched: 7. The CDR3 bases that were read are TGCACCTGCAGTGCCCAACTGGGGGGGGTTGGTCAAAAC. Protein product: CTCSAQLGGVGQN. The full CDR3 protein is CTCSAQLGGVGQNTLYF.

This clone was recorded at least ten times. Here the gene names and germline are mouse. The read ends 4 residues shy of where the CDR3 ends; the end is completed using the germline J gene. This same CDR3 is encoded by further DNA sequences in the sample. V and J are TRBV13-3 and TRBJ2-1; D might be TRBD1 (6 bases). The V gene lost 5 bases and the J gene lost 3 bases, with 9 bases spanning the gap. Germline V gives CDR1 NNHDY, CDR2 SYVADS. This CDR3 is 13 amino acids long. The covered CDR3 bases are TGTGCCAGCAGCCGGGACATCTATGCT. This encodes CASSRDIYA. The entire CDR3 protein is CASSRDIYAEQFF.

In the case of this clone: Gene labels here are mouse ones. The observed sequence ends 4 residues before the CDR3 terminus, with the missing tail filled in from the germline J gene. Other DNA sequences in this specimen translate into the identical CDR3. This chain connects TRBV17 to TRBJ1-1; 7 nucleotides align to TRBD1. Trimming removed 1 base from V and 0 bases from J; junction bases left unmatched: 2. This CDR3 spans 15 amino acids. Germline CDR1 and CDR2: MNHDT and YYDKIL. The CDR3: CASSRVGTANTEVFF. The sequenced CDR3 bases are TGTGCTAGCAGTAGAGTAGGGACAGCAAACACA.

This clone occurred a few times. Gene names and germline match the mouse. The read comes to an end 3 residues before the CDR3 does, leaving the germline J gene to fill in the end. The chain links TRBV5 to TRBJ1-6; weak D call: TRBD1 (6 bases). TRBJ1-6 is an ORF, and what it does is uncertain. Germline V CDR1 and CDR2: LGHNA, YNLKQL (reference sequence). V shed 4 bases and J shed 4 bases, with 17 bases lying between them. This CDR3 is built from 17 residues. Partial CDR3 DNA: TGTGCCAGCAGCCGCTCCCTTGGGGGGCAGTATAATTCGCCC. This gives the protein CASSRSLGGQYNSP. From start to end, the CDR3 is CASSRSLGGQYNSPLYF.

This clone was seen more than once but under ten times. The gene symbols are mouse symbols. The covered CDR3 bases are TGTGCCAGCAGTGATGGGGACAGAACAAACTCC. This sequence encodes CASSDGDRTNS. The whole CDR3 is CASSDGDRTNSDYTF. The V and J genes are TRBV13-3 and TRBJ1-2; the match to TRBD1 covers 7 bases. The observed sequence ends 4 residues before the CDR3 terminus, with the missing tail filled in from the germline J gene. Per the germline V gene, CDR1 is NNHDY and CDR2 is SYVADS. V lost 0 bases, J lost 0 bases, and 2 bases stayed unmatched. The CDR3 loop spans 15 amino acids.

About this clone: The gene symbols are mouse symbols. The read ends 4 residues shy of where the CDR3 ends; the end is completed using the germline J gene. The rearrangement uses TRBV13-3 and TRBJ2-3, with 9 bases lining up with TRBD1. CDR3 length equals 15 residues. Germline loops: CDR1 NNHDY, CDR2 SYVADS. Unmatched junction bases numbered 4, after V lost 2 bases and J lost 3 bases. The DNA read from the CDR3 is TGTGCCAGCAGTGAGCCGGGACAGGGCGCAGAA. Its translation is CASSEPGQGAE. The entire CDR3 is CASSEPGQGAETLYF.

About this clone itself: Mouse gene names and germline throughout. The read terminates 4 residues before the CDR3 end, so the remaining end is supplied by the germline J gene. The rearrangement uses TRBV19 and TRBJ2-2, with 7 bases lining up with TRBD1. Germline-derived CDR1 and CDR2 are FNHDT and SITEND (reference sequence). J lost 2 bases, V lost 5 bases, and 6 bases had no gene match. The CDR3 extends over 15 amino acids. The part of the CDR3 DNA that was read is TGTGCCAGCAGGCTCCGGGACAGTAACACCGGG. Protein product: CASRLRDSNTG. The whole CDR3 is CASRLRDSNTGQLYF.

This clone was detected only a few times. Mouse gene names apply. From the germline J gene comes the end of the CDR3, since the read stops 4 residues before it. The chain combines TRBV1 with TRBJ2-3, with 7 positions matching TRBD2. V dropped 1 base and J dropped 4; count of bases not matched to a gene: 2. Germline V CDR1 and CDR2: NSQYPW, LRSPGD (reference sequence). The CDR3 consists of 14 residues. This CDR3 is CTCSAAGGSETLYF. The DNA read from the CDR3 is TGCACCTGCAGTGCAGCGGGGGGGTCAGAA.

A word on this clone: Gene names refer to mouse genes. The CDR3 extends 4 residues past the end of the read, so its final part is completed from the germline J gene. Other DNA sequences within the sample encode an identical CDR3. The genes are TRBV13-1 and TRBJ1-1, with 7 bases aligning to TRBD1. Germline loops: CDR1 NSHNY, CDR2 SYGAGN. CDR3 length equals 15 residues. Losses at the gene ends were 0 bases for V and 0 bases for J; bases not matched to a gene: 2. The CDR3 sequence is CASSDAQGANTEVFF. The sequenced part of the CDR3 DNA is TGTGCCAGCAGTGATGCTCAGGGGGCAAACACA.

With regard to this clone: Gene names are mouse gene names. The sequenced part of the CDR3 DNA is TGTGCCAGCAGCCAAACA. As protein: CASSQT. The full CDR3 is CASSQTEVFF. V usage is TRBV5 and J usage is TRBJ1-1; D ambiguous. Read data end 4 residues before the CDR3 end; the end is taken from the germline J gene. The CDR3 is 10 amino acids. Germline values: CDR1 LGHNA, CDR2 YNLKQL (reference sequence).

About this clone itself: All gene names here are mouse names. Coverage ceases 4 residues before the CDR3 finishes, and the germline J gene fills in the end. The chain couples TRBV17 to TRBJ1-1; 7 bases align to TRBD1. CDR3 length: 15 residues. Germline V gene data show CDR1 as MNHDT and CDR2 as YYDKIL. J was trimmed by 1 base and V by 6 bases; bases with no gene match: 8. The part of the CDR3 DNA that was read is TGTGCTAGCAGCCTACAGGGGAGGGGAAACACA. Translated, it gives CASSLQGRGNT. The whole CDR3 protein reads CASSLQGRGNTEVFF.

Of note for this clone: Genes here carry mouse names. The read ends 4 residues before the CDR3 terminus; that terminus is restored from the germline J gene. This chain connects TRBV13-1 to TRBJ2-1; TRBD2 matches 10 bases. The CDR3 runs 14 residues. Trimming took 2 bases from V and 6 from J; bases not matched to a gene: 2. Germline lookup yields CDR1 NSHNY and CDR2 SYGAGN. The CDR3 reads CASSDWGGSAEQFF. The sequenced part of the CDR3 DNA is TGTGCCAGCAGTGACTGGGGGGGCAGTGCT.

For this clone: Germline and genes: mouse. From the germline J gene comes the end of the CDR3, since the read stops 4 residues before it. Other DNA sequences of this sample code for an identical CDR3. The chain uses TRBV1 and TRBJ2-1; 7 bases match TRBD2. The CDR3 has 15 residues. V lost 0 bases to trimming and J lost 3 bases; unmatched junction nucleotides: 2. Germline values: CDR1 NSQYPW, CDR2 LRSPGD (reference sequence). The CDR3 bases that were read are TGCACCTGCAGTGCAGATCGGACTGGCTATGCT. This gives the protein CTCSADRTGYA. The entire CDR3 is CTCSADRTGYAEQFF. The full variable domain, rest sourced from reference TRBV1 and TRBJ2-1, is VTLLEQNPRWRLVPRGQAVNLRCILKNSQYPWMSWYQQDLQKQLQWLFTLRSPGDKEVKSLPGADYLATRVTDTELRLQVANMSQGRTLYCTCSADRTGYAEQFFGPGTRLTVL.

This clone has a handful of counts. These gene names are mouse names. Read data end 4 residues before the CDR3 end; the end is taken from the germline J gene. The identical CDR3 is also encoded by other nucleotide sequences in the sample. The genes are TRBV5 and TRBJ1-2; D possibly corresponds to TRBD1 (6 bases). The V gene lost 2 bases and the J gene lost 3 bases, with 7 bases spanning the gap. The V gene's germline CDR1 is LGHNA and CDR2 YNLKQL (reference sequence). This CDR3 has 13 amino acids. CDR3 DNA, as far as it was read: TGTGCCAGCAGCCAAAACAGGGACTCC. Its translation is CASSQNRDS. The whole CDR3 protein reads CASSQNRDSDYTF.

This clone showed up many times. Mouse gene names and germline throughout. Coverage ceases 4 residues before the CDR3 finishes, and the germline J gene fills in the end. Other nucleotide sequences in the sample specify the same CDR3. The chain is built from TRBV14 and TRBJ2-5; 10 nucleotides match TRBD1. The length of the CDR3 is 14 residues. In germline, CDR1 is SGHDT, CDR2 FRDEAV. The sequenced part of the CDR3 DNA is TGTGCCAGCAGTTTCGGGACAGGGGAAGAC. It is translated as CASSFGTGED. The entire CDR3 sequence reads CASSFGTGEDTQYF.

This clone was picked up many times. Gene names and germline refer to mouse. The read ends 4 residues early relative to the CDR3; the germline J gene fills the gap. The chain uses TRBV17 and TRBJ2-7, with D maybe TRBD2 (6 bases). There are 13 residues in the CDR3. V was shortened by 3 bases and J by 0 bases, with 6 bases between the two germline ends. Per germline, CDR1 MNHDT and CDR2 YYDKIL. The part of the CDR3 DNA that was read is TGTGCTAGCAGTAGTGGGGGCTCCTAT. Protein product: CASSSGGSY. The complete CDR3 sequence is CASSSGGSYEQYF.

Note on this clone: Mouse names are used for the genes. The read gets to within 4 residues of the CDR3 end, and the germline J gene fills in the rest. The chain is built from TRBV19 and TRBJ2-7, with TRBD2 as a possible D gene (6 bases). The CDR3 has 15 residues. The germline CDR1 and CDR2 sequences are FNHDT and SITEND (reference sequence). Between the trimmed V and J ends, which lost 5 bases and 0 bases, there was a span of 15 bases. The covered CDR3 bases are TGTGCCAGCAGCCCACCGGGACTCAGCTCCTAT. It codes for CASSPPGLSSY. The complete CDR3 protein is CASSPPGLSSYEQYF.

With respect to this clone: Gene names are mouse gene names. The CDR3 extends 4 residues past the end of the read, so its final part is completed from the germline J gene. V is TRBV19 and J is TRBJ2-3; 10 bases agree with TRBD2. V trimming: 3 bases; J trimming: 0 bases; junction bases outside the gene matches: 4. The germline CDR1 and CDR2 sequences are FNHDT and SITEND (reference sequence). This CDR3 is 16 amino acids long. CDR3 DNA, as far as it was read: TGTGCCAGCAGTACGGGACTGGGGACTAGTGCAGAA. Translating it yields CASSTGLGTSAE. The entire CDR3 reads CASSTGLGTSAETLYF. The full variable domain, with the rest looked up from reference TRBV19 and TRBJ2-3, is GGIITQTPKFLIGQEGQKLTLKCQQNFNHDTMYWYRQDSGKGLRLIYYSITENDLQKGDLSEGYDASREKKSSFSLTVTSAQKNEMAVFLCASSTGLGTSAETLYFGSGTRLTVL.

On this clone itself: Mouse gene names apply. The missing CDR3 end, 4 residues past where the read stops, is filled in from the germline J gene. The chain links TRBV1 to TRBJ2-5; the match to TRBD2 covers 12 bases. This CDR3 comprises 15 residues. Germline V gene sequence: CDR1 NSQYPW, CDR2 LRSPGD (reference sequence). CDR3 DNA (partial): TGCACCTGCAGTGCAGGAGGGACTGGGGGGGAC. It specifies CTCSAGGTGGD. The whole CDR3 protein reads CTCSAGGTGGDTQYF.

The table lists this clone with many counts. Germline and genes: mouse. This sample includes further DNA sequences coding for the same CDR3. Incomplete CDR3 DNA: TGCACCTGCAGTACCGGGACTGTCCAAGAC. Translating gives CTCSTGTVQD. The full CDR3 reads CTCSTGTVQDTQYF. The rearrangement joins TRBV1 to TRBJ2-5, with 7 positions matching TRBD2. The read ends 4 residues before the CDR3 terminus; that terminus is restored from the germline J gene. Germline lookup yields CDR1 NSQYPW and CDR2 LRSPGD (reference sequence). V lost 5 bases to trimming and J lost 2 bases; unmatched junction nucleotides: 4. The CDR3 length is 14 residues.

This clone was picked up a small number of times. Gene labels here are mouse ones. The read is 4 residues too short to cover the CDR3 end, so that end is filled in from the germline J gene. The sample has other DNA sequences that encode this CDR3 too. The gene calls are TRBV19 and TRBJ1-2; D perhaps matches TRBD1 (5 bases). V lost 5 bases to trimming and J lost 4 bases, with 12 bases between them. CDR3 length: 13 residues. Germline values: CDR1 FNHDT, CDR2 SITEND (reference sequence). The CDR3 here is CASSLQGSSDYTF. CDR3 DNA, as far as it was read: TGTGCCAGCAGCCTCCAGGGAAGCTCC.

This clone was picked up a small number of times. Gene names refer to mouse genes. The CDR3 end falls 4 residues outside the read, so it is completed with the germline J gene. The same CDR3 is also encoded by other DNA sequences in this sample. The gene calls are TRBV1 and TRBJ1-1, with 9 positions matching TRBD1. This CDR3 is 14 amino acids long. The V gene end was trimmed by 3 bases and the J gene end by 4 bases; junction bases not matched to a gene: 3. Per germline, CDR1 NSQYPW and CDR2 LRSPGD (reference sequence). The sequenced part of the CDR3 DNA is TGCACCTGCAGTGCGGGACAGGGAGGCACA. Its protein product is CTCSAGQGGT. The entire CDR3 protein is CTCSAGQGGTEVFF.

This clone has more than one count but fewer than ten. Mouse germline and gene names are used. The read halts 4 residues ahead of the CDR3 end, with the missing end drawn from the germline J gene. The chain couples TRBV19 to TRBJ2-2; 9 nucleotides line up with TRBD1. This CDR3 has 15 amino acids. Losses at the gene ends were 5 bases for V and 2 bases for J; bases not matched to a gene: 4. Germline V gives CDR1 FNHDT, CDR2 SITEND (reference sequence). CDR3 DNA (partial): TGTGCCAGCAGGGACAGGGGAGGGAACACCGGG. Protein: CASRDRGGNTG. The CDR3 in full is CASRDRGGNTGQLYF.